The 13 T cell receptor beta chains in this list originate from one sample, sequenced in a study of blood T cell repertoires in COVID-19. Data came from immunoSEQ multiplex PCR; TCRdb stores just in-frame clones and leaves some out. Seen here are about 270,000 clones, 86% observed once, and the top ten hold roughly 9.8%. The material sequenced was peripheral blood. These TCRs come from a man in his forties or fifties who had recovered from COVID-19.

The rearrangement uses TRBV15 and TRBJ2-3; a possible D gene is TRBD2 (5 bases). Trimming stripped 3 bases from V and 1 base from J, with 8 bases between. There are 14 residues in the CDR3. CDR1 is LNHNV, CDR2 YYDKDF, per germline (reference sequence). In DNA form, the CDR3 reads TGTGCCACCAGCAGCGGAGCGGGCACAGATACGCAGTATTTT. It codes for CATSSGAGTDTQYF.

This clone has just one count. This chain links TRBV10-2 with TRBJ1-1, with TRBD1 as a possible D gene (5 bases). Trimming pared 6 bases from V and 4 bases from J, leaving 9 bases between. From germline, CDR1 is WSHSY and CDR2 SAAADI. The CDR3 totals 12 residues. DNA for the CDR3: TGCGCCAGCAGAGGTAGGGGCACTGAAGCTTTCTTT. It specifies CASRGRGTEAFF.

The V call is TRBV28, the J call TRBJ1-2; 10 bases line up with TRBD1. The CDR3 runs to 15 residues. The germline V gene has CDR1 MDHEN and CDR2 SYDVKM. V gave up 5 bases and J gave up 5 bases; unmatched junction bases: 8. The CDR3 protein is CASSQAGTGEYGYTF. The CDR3 DNA follows: TGTGCCAGCAGTCAGGCCGGGACAGGGGAATATGGCTACACCTTC.

The chain employs TRBV7-8 and TRBJ2-2, with a possible D match to TRBD2 (5 bases). Germline V gives CDR1 SGHVS, CDR2 FQNEAQ. The CDR3 is 17 residues long. V was cut by 5 bases and J by 4 bases, with 20 bases left in between. CDR3 region: CASSPSVAGLGTGELFF. CDR3 coding DNA: TGTGCCAGCAGCCCTAGTGTCGCGGGCCTGGGCACCGGGGAGCTGTTTTTT. Full variable domain (missing parts from reference TRBV7-8 and TRBJ2-2): GAGVSQSPRYKVAKRGQDVALRCDPISGHVSLFWYQQALGQGPEFLTYFQNEAQLDKSGLPSDRFFAERPEGSVSTLKIQRTQQEDSAVYLCASSPSVAGLGTGELFFGEGSRLTVL.

The V call is TRBV4-2, the J call TRBJ2-2; TRBD1 matches 10 bases. The CDR3 extends over 20 amino acids. V shed 0 bases, J shed 5 bases, and the junction held 15 bases outside the gene matches. Germline lookup yields CDR1 LGHNA and CDR2 YNFKEQ. CDR3 residues: CASSQDLLGAGTGVTGELFF. In nucleotides, the CDR3 is TGTGCCAGCAGCCAAGATCTTTTAGGTGCCGGGACAGGGGTTACCGGGGAGCTGTTTTTT.

In this sample, this clone turned up once. This CDR3 reads CASGGNYGYTF. DNA for the CDR3: TGCGCCAGCGGGGGCAACTATGGCTACACCTTC. J is TRBJ1-2 and V is TRBV5-1, with D possibly TRBD1 on 6 matching bases. V was trimmed by 7 bases and J by 2 bases, leaving 6 bases between them. This CDR3 region has 11 residues. Germline V gene sequence: CDR1 SGHRS, CDR2 YFSETQ.

The chain uses TRBV4-3 and TRBJ2-7, with D unresolved. There are 13 residues in the CDR3. V lost 0 bases and J 5 bases, leaving 8 bases between the germline ends. Germline values: CDR1 LGHNA, CDR2 YSLEER. The CDR3 DNA is TGCGCCAGCAGCCAAGATCTTGTCGACGAGCAGTACTTC. Translating it yields CASSQDLVDEQYF.

The chain has TRBV5-1 and TRBJ2-1, with D possibly matching TRBD1 (5 bases). CDR3 length: 16 residues. V lost 4 bases and J lost 8, with 22 bases in between. Germline V gives CDR1 SGHRS, CDR2 YFSETQ. This CDR3 is CASSPRDGFSQYEQFF. CDR3 DNA sequence: TGCGCCAGCAGCCCCAGGGATGGGTTTAGCCAATATGAGCAGTTCTTC.

The V call is TRBV7-9, the J call TRBJ2-2; 11 bases agree with TRBD1. CDR3 length: 17 residues. Germline trimming cut 0 bases from V and 5 bases from J; bases unmatched to any gene: 5. CDR1 SEHNR and CDR2 FQNEAQ come from the germline V gene (reference sequence). DNA for the CDR3: TGTGCCAGCAGCTTAGCCGGGACAGGGGGAGGAACCGGGGAGCTGTTTTTT. Its translation is CASSLAGTGGGTGELFF.

The chain is built from TRBV5-1 and TRBJ1-6; D is undetermined. V lost 1 base, J lost 9 bases, and 11 bases lay in between. Germline-derived CDR1 and CDR2 are SGHRS and YFSETQ. The CDR3 loop spans 14 amino acids. This CDR3 reads CASSLYGVGSPLHF. CDR3 bases: TGCGCCAGCAGCTTGTACGGGGTAGGTTCACCCCTCCACTTT.

The chain combines TRBV19 with TRBJ1-5; D perhaps matches TRBD1 (5 bases). The CDR3 runs to 15 residues. Trimming took 3 bases from V and 2 from J, leaving 11 bases between them. Germline lookup yields CDR1 LNHDA and CDR2 SQIVND (reference sequence). The CDR3 sequence is CASSMQARGNQPQHF. In DNA form, the CDR3 reads TGTGCCAGTAGTATGCAGGCCAGGGGCAATCAGCCCCAGCATTTT. The variable domain in full, with the rest retrieved from reference TRBV19 and TRBJ1-5, is DGGITQSPKYLFRKEGQNVTLSCEQNLNHDAMYWYRQDPGQGLRLIYYSQIVNDFQKGDIAEGYSVSREKKESFPLTVTSAQKNPTAFYLCASSMQARGNQPQHFGDGTRLSIL.

The chain joins TRBV27 to TRBJ1-6; D is uncertain. Germline-derived CDR1 and CDR2 are MNHEY and SMNVEV (reference sequence). With 11 bases removed from V and 9 bases from J, the gap between germline ends came to 14 bases. The CDR3 covers 12 residues. Here the CDR3 reads CAPSARASPLHF. CDR3 nucleotide sequence: TGTGCCCCCAGCGCGAGGGCTTCACCCCTCCACTTT.

The chain has TRBV14 and TRBJ2-7; 9 bases line up with TRBD1. Germline assignment: CDR1 SGHDN and CDR2 FVKESK. The J segment lost 3 bases and the V segment lost 4 bases, leaving 7 bases of the junction unmatched. The CDR3 sequence is 15 residues long. The CDR3 DNA follows: TGTGCCAGCAGCCGACAGGGGGGTACTCACTACGAGCAGTACTTC. The encoded protein is CASSRQGGTHYEQYF.